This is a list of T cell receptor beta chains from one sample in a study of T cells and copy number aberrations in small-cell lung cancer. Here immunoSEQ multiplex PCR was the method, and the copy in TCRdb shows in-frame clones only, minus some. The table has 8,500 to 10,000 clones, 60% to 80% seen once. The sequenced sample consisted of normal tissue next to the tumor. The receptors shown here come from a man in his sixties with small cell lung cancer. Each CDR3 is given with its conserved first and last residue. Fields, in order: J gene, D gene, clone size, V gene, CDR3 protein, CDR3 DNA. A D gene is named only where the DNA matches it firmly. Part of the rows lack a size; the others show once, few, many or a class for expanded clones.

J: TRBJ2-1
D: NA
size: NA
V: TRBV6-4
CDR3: CASSRSLSYNEQFF
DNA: TGTGCCAGCAGCCGCTCTCTTTCCTACAATGAGCAGTTCTTC

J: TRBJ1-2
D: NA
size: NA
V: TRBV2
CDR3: CASSEGRKYGYTF
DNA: TGTGCCAGCAGTGAAGGGCGGAAGTATGGCTACACCTTC

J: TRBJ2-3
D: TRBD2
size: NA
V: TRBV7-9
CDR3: CASSLFLAGGSTDTQYF
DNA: TGTGCCAGCAGCTTATTCCTAGCGGGGGGAAGCACAGATACGCAGTATTTT

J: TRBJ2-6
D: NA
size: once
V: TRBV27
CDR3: CASSSEWLQSRANVLTF
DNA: TGTGCCAGCAGTAGCGAATGGCTACAAAGTCGGGCCAACGTCCTGACTTTC

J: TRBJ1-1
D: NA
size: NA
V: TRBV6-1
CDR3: CASSGNFRVGTEAFF
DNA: TGTGCCAGCAGTGGAAACTTCAGGGTTGGCACTGAAGCTTTCTTT

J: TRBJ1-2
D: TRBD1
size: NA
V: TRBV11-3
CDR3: CASSLGGTAGYTF
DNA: TGTGCCAGCAGCTTAGGAGGGACAGCCGGCTACACCTTC

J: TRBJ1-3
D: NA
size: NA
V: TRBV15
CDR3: CVTSRTVQDSGNTIYF
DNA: TGTGTCACTAGCAGAACGGTGCAAGACTCTGGAAACACCATATATTTT

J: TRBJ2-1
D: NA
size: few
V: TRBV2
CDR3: CASSELGIQFF
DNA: TGTGCCAGCAGTGAATTGGGGATCCAGTTCTTC

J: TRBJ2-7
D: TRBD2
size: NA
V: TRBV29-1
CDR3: CSGGTSGRSYEQYF
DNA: TGCAGCGGTGGGACTAGCGGGAGGTCCTACGAGCAGTACTTC

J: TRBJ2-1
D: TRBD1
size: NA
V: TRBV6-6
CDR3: CASRSPGQDNEQFF
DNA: TGTGCCAGCAGATCTCCGGGACAGGACAATGAGCAGTTCTTC

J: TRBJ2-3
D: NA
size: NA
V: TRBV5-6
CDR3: CASSPGLSSSTDTQYF
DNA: TGTGCCAGCAGCCCTGGTTTATCTTCTAGCACAGATACGCAGTATTTT

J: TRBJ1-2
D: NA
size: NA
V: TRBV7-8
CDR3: CASSPFLQTGSNYGYTF
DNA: TGTGCCAGCAGCCCCTTCTTACAGACAGGAAGCAACTATGGCTACACCTTC

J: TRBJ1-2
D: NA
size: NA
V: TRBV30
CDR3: CAWNPGQGYGYTF
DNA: TGTGCCTGGAACCCAGGGCAAGGGTATGGCTACACCTTC

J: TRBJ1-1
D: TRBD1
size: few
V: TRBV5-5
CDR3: CASSFEQGEYLTEAFF
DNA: TGTGCCAGCAGCTTCGAACAGGGGGAGTATCTTACTGAAGCTTTCTTT

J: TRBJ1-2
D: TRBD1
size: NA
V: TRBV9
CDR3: CASSVEDRGYGYTF
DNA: TGTGCCAGCAGCGTAGAAGACAGGGGATATGGCTACACCTTC

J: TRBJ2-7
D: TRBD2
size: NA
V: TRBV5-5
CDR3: CASSAGTTNYEQYF
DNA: TGTGCCAGCAGCGCCGGGACTACAAACTACGAGCAGTACTTC

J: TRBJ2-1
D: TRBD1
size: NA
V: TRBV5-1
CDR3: CASSLEGQEYNEQFF
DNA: TGCGCCAGCAGCTTGGAGGGACAGGAATACAATGAGCAGTTCTTC

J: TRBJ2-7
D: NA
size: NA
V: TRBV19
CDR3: CASSIDQFYEQYF
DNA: TGTGCCAGTAGTATAGATCAGTTCTACGAGCAGTACTTC

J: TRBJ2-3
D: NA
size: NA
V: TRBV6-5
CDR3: CASSLSGDTQYF
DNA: TGTGCCAGCAGCCTATCGGGGGATACGCAGTATTTT

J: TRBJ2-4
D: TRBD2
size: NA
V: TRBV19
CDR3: CASRIYHSGSENIQYF
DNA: TGTGCCAGTAGAATATATCATAGCGGGAGTGAAAACATTCAGTACTTC

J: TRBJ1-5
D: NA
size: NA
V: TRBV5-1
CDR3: CASSLQGYSNQPQHF
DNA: TGCGCCAGCAGCTTGCAAGGTTATAGCAATCAGCCCCAGCATTTT

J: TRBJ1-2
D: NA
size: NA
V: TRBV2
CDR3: CASSLRDFSGYTF
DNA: TGTGCCAGCAGTCTCCGGGACTTCAGCGGCTACACCTTC

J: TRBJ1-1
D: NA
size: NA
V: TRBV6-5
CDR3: CASSFAGYEAFF
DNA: TGTGCCAGCAGTTTCGCAGGGTATGAAGCTTTCTTT

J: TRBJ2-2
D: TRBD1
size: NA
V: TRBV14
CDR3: CASSQGTGGRTGELFF
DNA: TGTGCCAGCAGCCAAGGGACAGGGGGACGTACCGGGGAGCTGTTTTTT